Given below is one T cell receptor (beta chain) in context. What it recognizes is unknown. This sample was taken from a study of T cell repertoires in cytomegalovirus infection. In TCRdb, the reads were re-called with MiXCR into one record per CDR3 protein. The repertoire holds hundreds of thousands of distinct CDR3 sequences, with roughly 30% as singletons. This CDR3 has 15 amino acids. CDR1 is SGHTA, CDR2 FQGNSA, per germline. Trimming took 3 bases from V and 7 from J; bases not matched to a gene: 8. Sample: cultured PBMCs, taken from culture after CMV antigen stimulation. V is TRBV7-2 and J is TRBJ2-2; 7 bases are shared with TRBD2. The sequence was obtained from a human donor in good health (CMV status not recorded). Some clones in this sample may be carry-over from other donors' samples. CDR3 loop: CASSFGREWSGELFF. The CDR3 region has the DNA TGTGCCAGCAGCTTTGGGCGGGAGTGGAGCGGGGAGCTGTTTTTT.